One sample yielded the 26 T cell receptor beta chains listed below, sequenced in a study of monozygotic twins with inflammatory bowel disease. Reanalyzing the 5' RACE reads, TCRdb keeps one entry per CDR3 protein, without DNA. The table lists roughly 200,000 distinct CDR3 sequences. The sequencing sample was made of blood. These receptors originate from a human donor with ulcerative colitis or Crohn's disease, or a healthy co-twin of an affected twin (not recorded which).

The chain employs TRBV20-1 and TRBJ2-1; the TRBD1 assignment by TCRdb is unverifiable without DNA. The length of the CDR3 is 16 residues. Per the germline V gene, CDR1 is DFQATT and CDR2 is SNEGSKA (reference sequence). The CDR3: CSASGPAYSSYNEQFF.

The chain combines TRBV7-2 with TRBJ1-2. Per the germline V gene, CDR1 is SGHTA and CDR2 is FQGNSA. This CDR3 has 15 amino acids. The CDR3 reads CASSLQTGPPHGYTF.

The chain uses TRBV7-8 and TRBJ2-3. Germline V gene sequence: CDR1 SGHVS, CDR2 FQNEAQ. The CDR3 length is 15 residues. This CDR3 is CASSFRRQNTDTQYF.

The genes are TRBV7-2 and TRBJ2-1; the D call of TRBD2 rests on TCRdb alone, since no DNA is present to check it. The CDR3 totals 15 residues. The germline V gene has CDR1 SGHTA and CDR2 FQGNSA. The CDR3 sequence is CASSRPGSFYNEQFF.

The rearrangement links TRBV6-5 to TRBJ2-5. This CDR3 contains 14 residues. Germline V gene sequence: CDR1 MNHEY, CDR2 SVGAGI. CDR3 amino acids: CASSYHTYGETQYF.

The chain is built from TRBV6-5 and TRBJ2-7. Germline lookup yields CDR1 MNHEY and CDR2 SVGAGI. This CDR3 region has 11 residues. The CDR3 protein is CASSTQERQYF.

The V gene is TRBV2, the J gene TRBJ2-7; no DNA is available, so the TRBD1 call from TCRdb remains unchecked. The CDR3 sequence is 14 residues long. The germline gives CDR1 SNHLY, CDR2 FYNNEI. The CDR3 loop is CASIGRRDFYEQYF.

This chain connects TRBV14 to TRBJ2-3; the D gene TCRdb calls, TRBD1, cannot be checked with no DNA. CDR1 and CDR2 from the germline V gene are SGHDN and FVKESK. There are 15 residues in the CDR3. CDR3 protein: CASSHSGGVTDTQYF.

This chain uses TRBV3-1 with TRBJ1-1. This CDR3 has 16 amino acids. Germline V gene lookup returns CDR1 LGHDT and CDR2 YNNKEL (reference sequence). This chain's CDR3 is CASSQDLGNPFTEAFF.

J is TRBJ2-7 and V is TRBV28; TCRdb names TRBD2, which stays unverified in the absence of DNA. The CDR3 is 14 residues long. Germline V gene sequence: CDR1 MDHEN, CDR2 SYDVKM. This CDR3 reads CASRSGRLTYEQYF.

The chain recombines TRBV4-1 with TRBJ1-2. The V gene's germline CDR1 is MGHRA and CDR2 YSYEKL. The CDR3 spans 16 residues. CDR3 sequence reads: CASSQDLNSMYYGYTF.

The chain employs TRBV29-1 and TRBJ2-2; TCRdb outputs TRBD1, but without DNA this stays unchecked. The CDR3 has 16 residues. Germline-derived CDR1 and CDR2 are SQVTM and ANQGSEA. The CDR3 here is CSALDREKGYTGELFF.

The genes are TRBV7-2 and TRBJ1-2; checking the TCRdb D call of TRBD1 is not possible without DNA. Germline CDR1 reads SGHTA; CDR2 reads FQGNSA. This CDR3 comprises 14 residues. CDR3 protein: CASSQGTGGLRYTF.

The chain combines TRBV9 with TRBJ2-1. Germline CDR1 is SGDLS and CDR2 is YYNGEE. This CDR3 contains 17 residues. The CDR3: CASSVAARKSSYNEQFF.

The gene calls are TRBV5-1 and TRBJ2-2; TCRdb's D gene call, TRBD1, goes unchecked for lack of DNA. This CDR3 contains 14 residues. Germline loops: CDR1 SGHRS, CDR2 YFSETQ. This CDR3 is CASSPGHNTGELFF.

The V gene is TRBV20-1, the J gene TRBJ2-3. Germline lookup yields CDR1 DFQATT and CDR2 SNEGSKA (reference sequence). CDR3 length: 14 residues. This chain's CDR3 is CSARGFLAGDTQYF.

J is TRBJ1-1 and V is TRBV5-5; TCRdb indicates TRBD1, and absent DNA this call remains unverified. CDR1 and CDR2 (germline): SGHKS, YYEKEE (reference sequence). The CDR3 runs 15 residues. The CDR3 sequence: CASSLTAGRGTEAFF.

The V gene is TRBV5-1, the J gene TRBJ1-1; TCRdb selects TRBD1, and the lack of DNA leaves this call unchecked. This CDR3 is 14 amino acids long. Germline CDR1 is SGHRS and CDR2 is YFSETQ. Here the CDR3 reads CASRSTGVNTEAFF.

The chain employs TRBV4-2 and TRBJ1-3; the D gene TCRdb calls, TRBD1, cannot be checked with no DNA. CDR3 size: 16 residues. Germline CDR1 and CDR2: LGHNA and YNFKEQ. The CDR3 protein is CASSLRDMDSGNTIYF.

The V and J genes are TRBV6-1 and TRBJ1-2; lacking DNA, the TRBD1 call made by TCRdb goes unchecked. Per the germline V gene, CDR1 is MNHNS and CDR2 is SASEGT. This CDR3 has 15 residues. CDR3 residues: CASSQTGAMGYGYTF.

The chain combines TRBV3-1 with TRBJ2-2. Germline CDR1 reads LGHDT; CDR2 reads YNNKEL (reference sequence). CDR3 length equals 15 residues. The CDR3: CASSQERLNTGELFF.

The chain recombines TRBV6-5 with TRBJ2-5; TCRdb's D call of TRBD2 is untestable without DNA. In germline, CDR1 is MNHEY, CDR2 SVGAGI. The CDR3 length is 14 residues. CDR3 in amino acids: CASSYSSAGGTQYF.

V is TRBV5-1 and J is TRBJ1-1. The CDR3 is 14 amino acids. CDR1 and CDR2 from the germline V gene are SGHRS and YFSETQ. The CDR3 protein is CASSLDGMNTEAFF.

This rearrangement joins TRBV27 to TRBJ1-2; with no DNA, the TCRdb D assignment of TRBD1 cannot be verified. This CDR3 region has 14 residues. CDR1 and CDR2 (germline): MNHEY, SMNVEV (reference sequence). CDR3 in amino acids: CASSFRVANYGYTF.

The rearrangement uses TRBV12-3 or TRBV12-4 and TRBJ2-2; with no DNA, the TCRdb D assignment of TRBD2 cannot be verified. CDR3 length: 13 residues. CDR3: CASSREGPGELFF.

The chain joins TRBV5-1 to TRBJ2-7; TCRdb lists TRBD1, though no DNA is available to test this call. CDR3 length: 16 residues. The V gene's germline CDR1 is SGHRS and CDR2 YFSETQ. The CDR3 here is CASSLEGADGPYEQYF.